Reported below is one T cell receptor beta chain. Its specificity is unknown. The data are from a study of T cell responses to AZD1222 COVID-19 vaccine. The wider study: Second-dose intervals of approximately 4 or approximately 12 weeks were pooled.

Data came from immunoSEQ multiplex PCR; TCRdb stores just in-frame clones and leaves some out. The data hold around 140,000 clones, with roughly 89% observed a single time. The V gene lost 6 bases and the J gene lost 7 bases, with 9 bases spanning the gap. The CDR3 length is 12 residues. In germline, CDR1 is SNHLY, CDR2 FYNNEI. Broader study findings: Once two AZD1222 doses were given, Spike-specific TCR breadth and depth went up. As reported, nearly half of all spike-specific TCRs target variant regions that are unmutated.

This specimen was peripheral blood, taken on day 0 of AZD1222 vaccination. V and J are TRBV2 and TRBJ1-4, with D unresolved. The clonotype originates from an adult in good health. CDR3 nucleotides: TGTGCCAGCAGGATAGCTGGTGAAAAACTGTTTTTT. Translating gives CASRIAGEKLFF.